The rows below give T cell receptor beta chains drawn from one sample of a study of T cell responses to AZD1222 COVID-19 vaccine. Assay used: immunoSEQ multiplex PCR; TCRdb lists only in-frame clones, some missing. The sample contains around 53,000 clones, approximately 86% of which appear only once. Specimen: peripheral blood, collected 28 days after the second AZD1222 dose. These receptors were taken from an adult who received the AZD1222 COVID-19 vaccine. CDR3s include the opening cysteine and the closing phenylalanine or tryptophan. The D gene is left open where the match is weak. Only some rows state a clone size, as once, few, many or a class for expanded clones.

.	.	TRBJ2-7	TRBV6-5	TGTGCCAGCAGTTACTCGATCGGGGGCTCCTACGAGCAGTACTTC	CASSYSIGGSYEQYF
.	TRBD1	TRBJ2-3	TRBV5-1	TGCGCCAGCAGCCGCCCGGCACCGGGACAGGGGGTCACAGATACGCAGTATTTT	CASSRPAPGQGVTDTQYF
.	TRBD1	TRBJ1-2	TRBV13	TGTGCCAGCAGTCTAGCGGGACAGGGAGATTCGGGCGGCTACACCTTC	CASSLAGQGDSGGYTF
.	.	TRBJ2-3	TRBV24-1	TGTGCCACCAGGGCGCTAGCGTCTAGCACAGATACGCAGTATTTT	CATRALASSTDTQYF
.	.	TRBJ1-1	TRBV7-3	TGTGCCAGCAGCCGAGAGAGGAACACTGAAGCTTTCTTT	CASSRERNTEAFF
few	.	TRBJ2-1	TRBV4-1	TGCGCCAGCAGCCCGACCAACAATGAGCAGTTCTTC	CASSPTNNEQFF
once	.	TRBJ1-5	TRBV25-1	TGTGCCAGCGGGGCCCAAATGCCCCAGCATTTT	CASGAQMPQHF
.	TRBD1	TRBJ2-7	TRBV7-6	TGTGCCAGCAGCCTCGACAGGGGGGGCTACGAGCAGTACTTC	CASSLDRGGYEQYF
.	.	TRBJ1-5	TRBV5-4	TGTGCCAGCAGCTTGACCGGACCCGGGAATCAGCCCCAGCATTTT	CASSLTGPGNQPQHF
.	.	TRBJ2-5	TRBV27	TGTGCCAGCAGTTTAGGAGGACGGATCCAAGAGACCCAGTACTTC	CASSLGGRIQETQYF
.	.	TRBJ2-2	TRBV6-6	TGTGCCAGCAGTTACTCCCCTTCATCCTTCGCCGGGGAGCTGTTTTTT	CASSYSPSSFAGELFF
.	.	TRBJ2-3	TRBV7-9	TGTGCCAGCAGCTTTAGCACAGATACGCAGTATTTT	CASSFSTDTQYF
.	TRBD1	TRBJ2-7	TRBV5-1	TGCGCCAGCAGCCCCCCGGACAGGGGTTACGAGCAGTACTTC	CASSPPDRGYEQYF
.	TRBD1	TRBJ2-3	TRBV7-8	TGTGCCAGCAAAGGACAAGGGGGCGCAGATACGCAGTATTTT	CASKGQGGADTQYF
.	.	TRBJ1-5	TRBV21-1	TGTGCCAGCAGCAAAGGTGAGGGGGGAAAGAGGAGCAATCAGCCCCAGCATTTT	CASSKGEGGKRSNQPQHF
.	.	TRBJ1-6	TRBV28	TGTGCCAGCAGTTGGGGTTCAGGGTATAATTCACCCCTCCACTTT	CASSWGSGYNSPLHF
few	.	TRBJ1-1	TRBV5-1	TGCGCCAGCAGCACGACCGGGAACACTGAAGCTTTCTTT	CASSTTGNTEAFF
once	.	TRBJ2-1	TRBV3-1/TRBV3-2	TGTGCCAGCAGCCAAGTGAGAGGCCAAGGGCTAATCAATGAGCAGTTCTTC	CASSQVRGQGLINEQFF
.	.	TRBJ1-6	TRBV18	TGTGCCAGCTCACCGGACAGTAACAATTCACCCCTCCACTTT	CASSPDSNNSPLHF
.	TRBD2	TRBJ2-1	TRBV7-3	TGTGCCAGCAGCTTAAGTGCGGGAGGCCGAACAAGAAGTGAGCAGTTCTTC	CASSLSAGGRTRSEQFF
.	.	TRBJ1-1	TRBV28	TGTGCCAGCAGTTTTCAGCAATTGAACACTGAAGCTTTCTTT	CASSFQQLNTEAFF
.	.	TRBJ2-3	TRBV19	TGTGCCAGTAAGGTGGGAGGCACAGATACGCAGTATTTT	CASKVGGTDTQYF
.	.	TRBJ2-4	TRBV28	TGTGCCAGCGGGGCCACCTTAGCCAAAAACATTCAGTACTTC	CASGATLAKNIQYF
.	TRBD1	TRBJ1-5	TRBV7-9	TGTGCCAGCAGCTTAGGGACAGGGGGTCCCAATCAGCCCCAGCATTTT	CASSLGTGGPNQPQHF
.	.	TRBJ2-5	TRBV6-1	TGTGCCAGCAGTGAAGCGAGTCGGTCGACAACTGGCCAAGAGACCCAGTACTTC	CASSEASRSTTGQETQYF
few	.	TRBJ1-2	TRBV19	TGTGCCAGTAGTATGTGGGCTAACTATGGCTACACCTTC	CASSMWANYGYTF
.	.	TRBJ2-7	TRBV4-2	TGTGCCAGCAGCCAAGATCGGCAGATCCACGAGCAGTACTTC	CASSQDRQIHEQYF
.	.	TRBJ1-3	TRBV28	TGTGCCAGCACCTTAGGTCCGAGCTCTGGAAACACCATATATTTT	CASTLGPSSGNTIYF
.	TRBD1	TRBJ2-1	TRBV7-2	TGTGCCAGCAGCTATCAGCCGGGACAGGGGATCAATGAGCAGTTCTTC	CASSYQPGQGINEQFF
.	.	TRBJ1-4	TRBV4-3	TGCGCCAGCAGCCTTCAGCTAGGGGGGATAGGGGGAGGGCTTGAAAAACTGTTTTTT	CASSLQLGGIGGGLEKLFF
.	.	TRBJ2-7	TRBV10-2	TGCGCCAGCAGTATACAGGGCGTCGGGTACGAGCAGTACTTC	CASSIQGVGYEQYF
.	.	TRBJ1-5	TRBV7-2	TGTGCCAGCAGCCCACTCATTGGCAGTAATCAGCCCCAGCATTTT	CASSPLIGSNQPQHF
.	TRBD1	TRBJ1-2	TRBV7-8	TGTGCCAGCAGCTCCAGGGGGGGCTCAGCTAACTATGGCTACACCTTC	CASSSRGGSANYGYTF
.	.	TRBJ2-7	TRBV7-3	TGTGCCAGCAGCTTAAGCGCATCGAGCTCCTACGAGCAGTACTTC	CASSLSASSSYEQYF
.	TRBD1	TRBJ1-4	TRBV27	TGTGCCAGCAGTTATACAGGGGGTTCTAATGAAAAACTGTTTTTT	CASSYTGGSNEKLFF
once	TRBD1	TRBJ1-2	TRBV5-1	TGCGCCAGCAGCTCGGGACAGGGGGATGGCTACACCTTC	CASSSGQGDGYTF
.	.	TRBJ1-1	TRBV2	TGTGCCAGCAGTGACTACCTCCCGGGGAACACTGAAGCTTTCTTT	CASSDYLPGNTEAFF
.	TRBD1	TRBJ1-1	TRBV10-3	TGTGCCAGCCACAGGGGGAGGGACACTGAAGCTTTCTTT	CASHRGRDTEAFF
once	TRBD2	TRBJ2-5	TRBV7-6	TGTGCCAGCAGCTTTATGACTAGCGGGCAAGAGACCCAGTACTTC	CASSFMTSGQETQYF
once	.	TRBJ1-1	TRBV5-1	TGCGCCAGCAGCTCCGAAGCGGGGTCAGTCGCTTTCTTT	CASSSEAGSVAFF
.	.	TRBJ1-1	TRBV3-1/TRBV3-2	TGTGCCAGCAGCCAAGCTTGGTCCAGGGCGAACACTGAAGCTTTCTTT	CASSQAWSRANTEAFF
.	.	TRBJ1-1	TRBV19	TGTGCCAGTAGTATTCCCAGGGGAACGTTAGTCACTGAAGCTTTCTTT	CASSIPRGTLVTEAFF
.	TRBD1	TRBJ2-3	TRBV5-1	TGCGCCAGCAGATTAACCAGGGGGCCTGGCACAGATACGCAGTATTTT	CASRLTRGPGTDTQYF
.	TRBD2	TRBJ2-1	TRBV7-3	TGTGCCAGCAGCTTAGGACCGGGACTAGCGGGAGGGAGGCAGTTCTTC	CASSLGPGLAGGRQFF
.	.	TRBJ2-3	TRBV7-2	TGTGCCAGCAGCTGGACGTCCACAGATACGCAGTATTTT	CASSWTSTDTQYF
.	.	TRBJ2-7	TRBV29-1	TGCAGCGTTGAAGTGGGGTACACGGAGGAGCAGTACTTC	CSVEVGYTEEQYF
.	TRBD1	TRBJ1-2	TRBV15	TGTGCCACCAGCAGAGGTATTGGGGACAGCTATGGCTACACCTTC	CATSRGIGDSYGYTF
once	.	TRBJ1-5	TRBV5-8	TGTGCCAGCAGCTTGCTTGGAGGGGGTCAGCCCCAGCATTTT	CASSLLGGGQPQHF
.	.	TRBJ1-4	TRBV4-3	TGCGCCAGCAGCCCCTGGGGGGGGCAAAATGAAAAACTGTTTTTT	CASSPWGGQNEKLFF
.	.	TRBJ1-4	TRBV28	TGTGCCAGCCTATTGAGGCAGGGGGAAAAACTGTTTTTT	CASLLRQGEKLFF
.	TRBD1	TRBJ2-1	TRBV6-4	TGTGCCAGCAGTGCTTTTTTACAGGGGGTTGATGAGCAGTTCTTC	CASSAFLQGVDEQFF
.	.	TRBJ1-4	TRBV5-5	TGTGCCAGCAGCTTGGCGTCGGGGACACTCGTTGCAACTAATGAAAAACTGTTTTTT	CASSLASGTLVATNEKLFF
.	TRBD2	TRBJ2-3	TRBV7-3	TGTGCCAGCAGCGCCCGTCTAGCGGCTTCCACAGATACGCAGTATTTT	CASSARLAASTDTQYF